The clone carrying this TCR beta chain was counted ten times or more. The CDR3 is made up of 12 amino acids. From germline, CDR1 is SQVTM and CDR2 ANQGSEA. The junction had 5 bases not matched to a gene; V was cut back by 7 bases and J by 3 bases. TCRdb re-clonotyped the PCR reads via MiXCR. The sample includes about 93,000 clones, roughly 13% of them seen just once. Not a single patient had been given any form of treatment at any point before undergoing thyroid surgery. The data were obtained in a study of metastatic and nonmetastatic thyroid tumors. Sequencing was carried out using blood. This receptor was taken from a female donor with papillary thyroid cancer or a benign thyroid nodule (not recorded which). Some clones in this sample may be carry-over from other donors' samples. The V call is TRBV29-1, the J call TRBJ2-5; 7 positions match TRBD1. The DNA for the CDR3 is TGCAGCGCCTCCGACAGGGAAGAGACCCAGTACTTC. The encoded protein is CSASDREETQYF.